Listed below are T cell receptor beta chains from one sample, sequenced in a study of identical twins. MiXCR, applied by TCRdb to the 5' RACE reads, yields one record per CDR3 protein. The table includes 350,000 or so distinct CDR3 sequences, roughly an eighth detected once. The sample was also linked to a second study, of yellow fever vaccine responses in identical twins.

Sequenced sample: CD8+ T cells sorted from blood. The receptors originated from a woman aged 18-35 years in good health. Both conserved end residues are part of each CDR3. The order of the fields is J gene, CDR3 length, V gene, clone size, D gene, CDR3 DNA, CDR3 protein. A D gene is named only where the DNA matches it firmly. A clone size is listed for some rows: how often the clone was seen (once, few, many), or a class if it is expanded.

>TRBJ2-5|12|TRBV24-1|few|.
TGTGCCACCAGTGATTTAGAAGAGACCCAGTACTTC
CATSDLEETQYF
>TRBJ2-1|16|TRBV20-1|.|.
TGCAGTGCTAGAGATGCACAAGGACAGCCGGGTAATGAGCAGTTCTTC
CSARDAQGQPGNEQFF
>TRBJ2-2|17|TRBV6-5|.|TRBD2
TGTGCCAGCAGTTTTGGGCTAGCGGCACTCCGAACCGGGGAGCTGTTTTTT
CASSFGLAALRTGELFF
>TRBJ1-2|14|TRBV6-1|.|TRBD1
TGTGCCAGCAGTCTCGGGACAGGGGGCTATGGCTACACCTTC
CASSLGTGGYGYTF
>TRBJ1-1|16|TRBV7-8|many|.
TGTGCCAGCAGCTTAGTAGGGAGCCCAGGGACGACGGAAGCTTTCTTT
CASSLVGSPGTTEAFF
>TRBJ1-1|13|TRBV7-8|.|.
TGTGCCAGCAGCTTAGGGTTGTGGACTGAAGCTTTCTTT
CASSLGLWTEAFF
>TRBJ2-7|14|TRBV4-2|few|TRBD1
TGTGCCAGCAGCCAATGGGGACAGCACTACGAGCAGTACTTC
CASSQWGQHYEQYF
>TRBJ2-3|13|TRBV12-3/TRBV12-4|few|TRBD2
TGTGCCAGCCGTAGCGGGATTGGAGATACGCAGTATTTT
CASRSGIGDTQYF
>TRBJ2-3|18|TRBV11-1|few|TRBD2
TGTGCCAGCAGCTCGAGGCGGGAGGCGGGACAAATCACAGATACGCAGTATTTT
CASSSRREAGQITDTQYF
>TRBJ2-5|16|TRBV25-1|.|TRBD2
TGTGCCAGCAGTGAATGGGCTAGCGGGAGGGGAGAGACCCAGTACTTC
CASSEWASGRGETQYF
>TRBJ2-1|18|TRBV28|.|.
TGTGCCAGCAGTTTCCGCCGTATCCCACATCCCCTTTACAATGAGCAGTTCTTC
CASSFRRIPHPLYNEQFF
>TRBJ1-2|14|TRBV12-3/TRBV12-4|.|TRBD1
TGTGCCAGCAGTACGGGACAGGTGGTGGGTGGCTACACCTTC
CASSTGQVVGGYTF
>TRBJ2-7|11|TRBV7-9|.|.
TGTGCCACAGGAGGTGGGTACGAGCAGTACTTC
CATGGGYEQYF
>TRBJ1-1|14|TRBV27|.|.
TGTGCCAGCAGTGGCCGACAATTGAACACTGAAGCTTTCTTT
CASSGRQLNTEAFF
>TRBJ2-3|11|TRBV4-1|many|.
TGCGCCAGCAGCCGCGGAAATACGCAGTATTTT
CASSRGNTQYF
>TRBJ2-5|11|TRBV27|few|.
TGTGCCAGCGCCGACAGGGAGACCCAGTACTTC
CASADRETQYF
>TRBJ2-6|14|TRBV7-8|.|.
TGTGCCAGCAGTCCTAGCCCTGGGGCCAACGTCCTGACTTTC
CASSPSPGANVLTF
>TRBJ2-1|15|TRBV28|.|TRBD2
TGTGCCAGCAGTTTCCTAGCGGATGGGTACAATGAGCAGTTCTTC
CASSFLADGYNEQFF
>TRBJ2-1|15|TRBV9|many|TRBD2
TGTGCCAGCAGCCCGAGACTAGCGGGATACAATGAGCAGTTCTTC
CASSPRLAGYNEQFF
>TRBJ1-6|14|TRBV7-9|.|.
TGTGCCAGCAGCCGATCGGCGGGGCGTTCACCCCTCCACTTT
CASSRSAGRSPLHF
>TRBJ2-3|14|TRBV3-1|few|.
TGTGCCAGCAGCCAAAGCGGTCCCCCAGATACGCAGTATTTT
CASSQSGPPDTQYF
>TRBJ1-5|16|TRBV12-5|.|.
TGTGCTAGTGGTTTGGCCCCCGGACAGACAGGACAGCCCCAGCATTTT
CASGLAPGQTGQPQHF
>TRBJ2-3|17|TRBV7-8|few|.
TGTGCCAGCAGCCCGGTCGTCTCTACGGGGAGCACAGATACGCAGTATTTT
CASSPVVSTGSTDTQYF
>TRBJ2-1|18|TRBV5-1|.|.
TGCGCCAGCAGCTTGGGCTTGCCAGAAAGTGGCCGAGTGAATGAGCAGTTCTTC
CASSLGLPESGRVNEQFF
>TRBJ2-3|14|TRBV27|.|.
TGTGCCAGCAGTTTATCGATTGACTCAGATACGCAGTATTTT
CASSLSIDSDTQYF
>TRBJ2-1|15|TRBV15|few|TRBD1
TGTGCCACCAGCAGAGGAGGAGACAGGGTAGCTCAACAGTTCTTC
CATSRGGDRVAQQFF
>TRBJ2-7|15|TRBV4-1|many|.
TGCGCCAGCAGCCAAGAAGGCAGCTTTCCCTACGAGCAGTACTTC
CASSQEGSFPYEQYF
>TRBJ2-3|13|TRBV13|many|.
TGTGCCAGCAGCGCGGGGTTCACAGATACGCAGTATTTT
CASSAGFTDTQYF
>TRBJ2-5|15|TRBV2|few|.
TGTGCCAGCAGTGAATTGGGGGAGATTGAAGAGACCCAGTACTTC
CASSELGEIEETQYF
>TRBJ2-3|14|TRBV4-1|many|.
TGCGCCAGCAGCCCCCAACGTCCCACAGATACGCAGTATTTT
CASSPQRPTDTQYF
>TRBJ2-3|15|TRBV6-4|.|.
TGTGCCAGCAGTGCAATCCAGGGAAATGCAGATACGCAGTATTTT
CASSAIQGNADTQYF
>TRBJ2-1|16|TRBV5-1|.|TRBD2
TGCGCCAGCAGCTTGGCGCGGGGGAGCTATTACAATGAGCAGTTCTTC
CASSLARGSYYNEQFF
>TRBJ1-4|15|TRBV15|few|.
TGTGCCACCAGCACCCAGAAGGGGGTGACGAGGGGACTGTTTTTT
CATSTQKGVTRGLFF
>TRBJ2-3|11|TRBV7-9|few|.
TGTGCCAGTATGGGGGCAGATACGCAGTATTTT
CASMGADTQYF
>TRBJ2-5|15|TRBV15|.|TRBD1
TGTGCCACCAGCAGAGACCGGGACAGCCAAGAGACCCAGTACTTC
CATSRDRDSQETQYF
>TRBJ2-1|16|TRBV7-6|.|.
TGTGCCAGCAGCTTAGGGGACTCCTACTCCTACAATGAGCAGTTCTTC
CASSLGDSYSYNEQFF
>TRBJ2-7|14|TRBV12-3/TRBV12-4|many|TRBD2
TGTGCCAGCAGTTCTGTAGGGAGGGACTACGAGCAGTACTTC
CASSSVGRDYEQYF
>TRBJ1-1|12|TRBV9|.|.
TGTGCCAGCAGCTTTAGAGACGGTGAAGCTTTCTTT
CASSFRDGEAFF
>TRBJ2-3|16|TRBV11-2|.|TRBD2
TGTGCCAGCAGCAAAAGCGGGGGGGGGGGCACAGATACGCAGTATTTT
CASSKSGGGGTDTQYF
>TRBJ2-7|19|TRBV4-2|.|TRBD1
TGTGCCAGCAGCCAAGCCTTTGGTCAGGGGGCGATTACTCCCTACGAGCAGTACTTC
CASSQAFGQGAITPYEQYF
>TRBJ2-7|17|TRBV28|.|TRBD2
TGTGCCAGCAGACCTAGCGGGACGGCCAAAGAGGCCTACGAGCAGTACTTC
CASRPSGTAKEAYEQYF
>TRBJ2-5|15|TRBV27|.|TRBD2
TGTGCCAGCAGTTTGTTCGGACTAGCGGAAGAGACCCAGTACTTC
CASSLFGLAEETQYF
>TRBJ2-5|14|TRBV12-3/TRBV12-4|.|.
TGTGCCAGCAGTTCCCTAGCAGGGCTCGCGACCCAGTACTTC
CASSSLAGLATQYF
>TRBJ2-1|16|TRBV11-2|few|.
TGTGCCAGCAGCTTACCCGGGACTTCCTCCTACAATGAGCAGTTCTTC
CASSLPGTSSYNEQFF
>TRBJ2-7|15|TRBV15|many|TRBD1
TGTGCCACCAGCAGAGAGTCAGGGACAGGGTACGAGCAGTACTTC
CATSRESGTGYEQYF
>TRBJ2-1|13|TRBV19|.|.
TGTGCCAGTACCAGTGGCGAGGACAATGAGCAGTTCTTC
CASTSGEDNEQFF
>TRBJ2-3|17|TRBV28|.|TRBD2
TGTGCCAGCAGCCACGGGACTAGCGGGAGGGCCCCAGATACGCAGTATTTT
CASSHGTSGRAPDTQYF
>TRBJ2-1|15|TRBV12-3/TRBV12-4|few|TRBD2
TGTGCCAGCAGTTTAGGTAGCGGGACTTCCAATGAGCAGTTCTTC
CASSLGSGTSNEQFF
>TRBJ2-5|14|TRBV2|.|.
TGTGCCAGCAGTCCCGGCAGGGGACCAGAGACCCAGTACTTC
CASSPGRGPETQYF
>TRBJ2-1|13|TRBV9|few|.
TGTGCCAGCAGCGTAGCTGTTTTCAATGAGCAGTTCTTC
CASSVAVFNEQFF
>TRBJ2-5|16|TRBV27|few|.
TGTGCCAGCAGCCCACACGCGGGGGCGGCACAAGAGACCCAGTACTTC
CASSPHAGAAQETQYF